This TCR beta chain is drawn from a study of blood T cell repertoires in COVID-19. Whole-study context: The samples span acute and convalescent COVID-19 from the United States, Italy and Spain. PBMCs, B-cell-depleted T cells, or T cells were the source of the cDNA or gDNA that made up the material.

Original handling: The assay estimated nucleated cells by amplifying reference gene primers. Data came from immunoSEQ multiplex PCR; TCRdb stores just in-frame clones and leaves some out. From that table come the V and J calls and clone size; the DNA was used to work out D and trimming. This table has 95,000 to 120,000 clones, around 85% appearing once. The V gene lost 2 bases and the J gene lost 1 base, with 9 bases spanning the gap. CDR1 is SGHRS, CDR2 YFSETQ, per germline. This CDR3 is 14 amino acids long. Seattle patient enrollment occurred during active infection, with longitudinal follow-up thereafter.

Sequences were obtained from peripheral blood. The clonotype comes from a woman in her fifties or sixties with COVID-19, enrolled during active disease. The gene calls are TRBV5-1 and TRBJ1-1, with D hard to call. The CDR3 loop reads CASSFGTANTEAFF. The CDR3 nucleotides read TGCGCCAGCAGCTTTGGTACAGCGAACACTGAAGCTTTCTTT.